This T cell receptor beta chain was observed in a study of cytomegalovirus exposure and HLA in healthy donors. Study details: Most genotyped donors, around 86% of 300 to 400, had Caucasian-associated genetic ancestry.

The study ran its PCR with 60 Vbeta and 13 Jbeta primers. Profiled with immunoSEQ multiplex PCR; TCRdb holds only in-frame clones, not every one. The sample lists more than 45,000 clones, around 68% occurring once. CDR1 and CDR2 from the germline V gene are SGHNT and YENEEA. V was trimmed by 4 bases and J by 4 bases, leaving 14 bases between them. There are 15 residues in the CDR3. Input material: PBMCs. The chain uses TRBV11-3 and TRBJ2-1, with D possibly matching TRBD2 (7 bases). This clonotype originated in a man under 40 in good health and CMV-seronegative. The CDR3 DNA reads TGTGCCAGCAGCTCGTCGGGGGGCGGGTACAATGAGCAGTTCTTC. It translates to CASSSSGGGYNEQFF.